This TCR beta chain was captured in a study of CXCR3-negative and CXCR3-positive naive CD8 T cells. Study-wide points: In both naive subsets diversity was comparably high, whereas memory CD8+ cells showed much lower diversity. TRB CDR3 hydrophobicity was greater in CXCR3-positive naive cells than in CXCR3-negative naive cells. Fresh PBMCs went into most assays, and CXCR3 expression partly declined after cryopreservation.

Subsets of CD8+ T cells were each sorted in triplicate at about 300,000 cells apiece. As regards this clonotype: The target antigen is unknown.

The study made its TRB cDNA libraries by 5' RACE, adding UMI labels. TCRdb reprocessed the 5' RACE reads and reports one entry per CDR3 protein, with no DNA. The sample has about 90,000 distinct CDR3 sequences; the top ten hold around 1%. The CDR3 extends over 16 amino acids. Germline loops: CDR1 SEHNR, CDR2 FQNEAQ (reference sequence). Input material: naive CXCR3- CD8+ T cells from blood. Subset indicated: CD45RO-CCR7+CD27+CD95- naive CD8+ T cells lacking CXCR3 (TNR3-). The chain uses TRBV7-9 and TRBJ2-7; the D call from TCRdb, TRBD1, cannot be confirmed without DNA. The TCR was taken from a human donor in good health. Some clones in this sample may be carry-over from other donors' samples. CDR3 amino acids: CASSLEPGQGSYEQYF.